This TCR beta chain derives from a study of blood T cell repertoires in COVID-19. In the study overall: T cells, B-cell-depleted T cells, or PBMCs provided the cDNA or gDNA that served as material.

In the authors' workflow: Estimates of nucleated cell counts were drawn from the amplification of reference gene primers. Produced via immunoSEQ multiplex PCR; TCRdb's table is partial and in-frame only. The V and J calls and clone size are taken from that table; D and trimming were inferred from the DNA. The repertoire holds some 200,000 clones, with 87% as singletons. J gave up 0 bases and V 7 bases, and 11 bases lay outside the gene matches. The CDR3 totals 17 residues. CDR1 is SNHLY, CDR2 FYNNEI, per germline. This TCR was recovered from a man aged 35 to 55 with active or convalescent COVID-19. V gene TRBV2 combines with J gene TRBJ2-5; 10 positions agree with TRBD2. Sequencing input: peripheral blood. The CDR3 DNA sequence: TGTGCCAGCAACACCAAGCGGGGGGGCACGGACCAAGAGACCCAGTACTTC. Its protein is CASNTKRGGTDQETQYF.